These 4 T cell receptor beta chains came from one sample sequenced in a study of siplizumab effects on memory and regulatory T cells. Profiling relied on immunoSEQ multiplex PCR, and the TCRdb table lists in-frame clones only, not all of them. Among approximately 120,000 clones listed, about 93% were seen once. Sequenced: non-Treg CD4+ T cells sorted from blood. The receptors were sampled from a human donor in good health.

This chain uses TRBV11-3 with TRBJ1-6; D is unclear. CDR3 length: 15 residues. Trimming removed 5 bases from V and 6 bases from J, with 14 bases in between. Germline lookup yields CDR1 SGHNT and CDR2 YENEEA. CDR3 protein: CASSEGFDGNSPLHF. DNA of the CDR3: TGTGCCAGCAGCGAGGGCTTTGACGGTAATTCACCCCTCCACTTT.

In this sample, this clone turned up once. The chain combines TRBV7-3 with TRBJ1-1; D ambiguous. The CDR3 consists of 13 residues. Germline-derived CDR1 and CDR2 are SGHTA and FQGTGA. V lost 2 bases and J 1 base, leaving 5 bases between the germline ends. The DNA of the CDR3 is TGTGCCAGCAGCTTACGGAGGAACACTGAAGCTTTCTTT. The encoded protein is CASSLRRNTEAFF.

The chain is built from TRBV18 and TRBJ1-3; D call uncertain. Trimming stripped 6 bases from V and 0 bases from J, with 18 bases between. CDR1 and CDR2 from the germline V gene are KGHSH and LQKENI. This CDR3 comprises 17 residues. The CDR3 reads CASSPLRDRTSGNTIYF. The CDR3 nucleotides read TGTGCCAGCTCCCCCCTGAGAGATCGGACCTCTGGAAACACCATATATTTT.

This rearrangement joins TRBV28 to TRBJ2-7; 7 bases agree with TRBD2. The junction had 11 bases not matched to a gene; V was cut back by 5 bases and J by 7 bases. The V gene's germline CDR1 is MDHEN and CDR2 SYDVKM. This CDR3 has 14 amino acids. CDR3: CASSRGGATLEQYF. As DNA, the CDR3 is TGTGCCAGCAGTAGGGGAGGGGCGACCCTGGAGCAGTACTTC.